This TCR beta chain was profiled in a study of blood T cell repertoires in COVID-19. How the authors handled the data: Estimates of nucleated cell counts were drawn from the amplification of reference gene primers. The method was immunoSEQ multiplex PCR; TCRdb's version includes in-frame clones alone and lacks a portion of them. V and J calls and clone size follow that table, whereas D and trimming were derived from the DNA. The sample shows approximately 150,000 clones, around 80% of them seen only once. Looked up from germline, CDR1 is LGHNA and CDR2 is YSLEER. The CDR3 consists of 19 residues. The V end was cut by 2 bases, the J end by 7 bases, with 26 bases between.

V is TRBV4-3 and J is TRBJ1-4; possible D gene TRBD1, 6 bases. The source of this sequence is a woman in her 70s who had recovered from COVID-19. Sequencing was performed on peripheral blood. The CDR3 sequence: CASSQKRGTGFALGEKLFF. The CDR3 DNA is TGCGCCAGCAGCCAAAAAAGGGGTACAGGGTTTGCGTTAGGTGAAAAACTGTTTTTT.